This entry describes one TCR beta chain. Its antigen remains unidentified. The PCR employed 60 Vbeta primers together with 13 Jbeta primers. The assay was immunoSEQ multiplex PCR, and TCRdb's table has in-frame clones only and misses some. Here the sample spans over 85,000 clones, 80% to 85% being singletons. These data originate in a study of cytomegalovirus exposure and HLA in healthy donors. Overall study findings and caveats: An analysis done earlier found most TCR beta V segments productive about 90% or about 30% of the time.

The TCR was taken from a woman aged 60-75 years in good health and CMV-seropositive. The specimen was PBMCs.

The CDR3 DNA follows: TGTGCCAGCGGGGGACAGGGCCACACTGAAGCTTTCTTT. Amino acids: CASGGQGHTEAFF. The rearrangement links TRBV11-2 to TRBJ1-1; 9 bases match TRBD1. The CDR3 runs to 13 residues. V lost 8 bases, J lost 3 bases, and 4 bases stayed unmatched. Germline values: CDR1 SGHAT, CDR2 FQNNGV.